This entry describes one TCR beta chain. Documented time point: baseline, week 1 (first vaccination visit). The treatment denotes: pre-vaccination baseline after standard-of-care therapy. This entry is derived from a study of a mutant IDH1 vaccine in newly diagnosed glioma. Germline loops: CDR1 ENHRY, CDR2 SYGVKD. CDR3 size: 13 residues. V lost 7 bases, J lost 5 bases, and 14 bases lay in between. Profiled with immunoSEQ multiplex PCR; TCRdb holds only in-frame clones, not every one. The sample contains some 51,000 clones, roughly 80% of which appear only once. The sample consisted of PBMCs, taken from a glioma patient treated with radiotherapy, temozolomide or both. The V call is TRBV10-3, the J call TRBJ2-5; the D is unclear. This receptor was taken from a woman aged 35 to 49 with glioma. The DNA for the CDR3 is TGTGCCATCAACGGTGGCCAAAGGGAGACCCAGTACTTC. This codes for CAINGGQRETQYF.